This T cell receptor beta chain derives from a study of graft-versus-host responses after intestinal transplantation. Overall study context: Once they had received anti-thymocyte globulin induction, all recipients took tacrolimus and steroids for approximately three years.

Data came from immunoSEQ multiplex PCR; TCRdb stores just in-frame clones and leaves some out. The data contain about 25,000 clones, around 95% of them seen just once; the ten biggest clones take up 0.75% to 0.95%. The CDR3 has 13 amino acids. CDR1 and CDR2 from the germline V gene are MNHEY and SVGAGI. J lost 8 bases, V lost 6 bases, and 7 bases had no gene match. Study-level findings and limits: The study found high graft-versus-host to host-versus-graft clonal ratios in allografts of patients with graft-donor T cell macrochimerism. Researchers found GvH clones in recipient marrow, and some showed up first in ileum or blood. Circulating GvH clone levels at their peak were associated with HvG declines (early post-transplant).

To note about this clone: The antigen remains undetermined.

The material was PBMCs, obtained approximately 32 days after intestinal transplant. The rearrangement uses TRBV6-5 and TRBJ2-1; 7 bases align to TRBD2. This clonotype was obtained from a human patient who received an intestinal transplant, so some T cells may come from the graft donor. In DNA form, the CDR3 reads TGTGCCAGCAGCCAACTACTAGCGCATGAGCAGTTCTTC. This codes for CASSQLLAHEQFF.